The 8 T cell receptor beta chains presented below share a single source sample, sequenced in a study of OX40 agonist ivuxolimab in advanced cancers. TCRdb keeps only in-frame clones here, not all; method: immunoSEQ multiplex PCR. The repertoire includes tens of thousands of clones, approximately 80% of them detected once, and about 5.8% sits in the top ten. The sample in question was CD4+ or CD8+ T cells sorted from blood, obtained in a trial of the OX40 agonist ivuxolimab. Receptors were obtained from an adult with an advanced solid tumor such as melanoma, head and neck, liver or kidney cancer.

J is TRBJ2-7 and V is TRBV11-3; D might be TRBD1 (6 bases). CDR1 SGHNT and CDR2 YENEEA come from the germline V gene. This CDR3 is 13 amino acids long. V lost 3 bases, J lost 6 bases, and 12 bases lay in between. The CDR3 region is CASSFETGSEQYF. The CDR3 coding sequence is TGTGCCAGCAGCTTCGAAACAGGGAGCGAGCAGTACTTC.

The table lists this clone with a few counts. The chain joins TRBV6-5 to TRBJ2-1; D call uncertain. Germline V CDR1 and CDR2: MNHEY, SVGAGI. V gave up 2 bases and J gave up 7 bases, with 6 bases separating them. CDR3 length: 12 amino acids. CDR3 amino acids: CASSYEGNEQFF. The DNA for the CDR3 is TGTGCCAGCAGTTACGAAGGGAATGAGCAGTTCTTC.

V is TRBV4-3 and J is TRBJ2-1; 8 nucleotides align to TRBD2. The V segment lost 4 bases and the J segment 2 bases; nucleotides outside the gene matches: 4. Germline V CDR1 and CDR2: LGHNA, YSLEER. The CDR3 consists of 15 residues. The CDR3 here is CASSPLAGPYNEQFF. CDR3 DNA: TGCGCCAGCAGCCCTTTAGCGGGACCCTACAATGAGCAGTTCTTC.

J is TRBJ1-1 and V is TRBV7-9; D remains ambiguous. V was pared by 1 base and J by 7 bases, with 7 bases between. The CDR3 totals 12 residues. From germline, CDR1 is SEHNR and CDR2 FQNEAQ (reference sequence). CDR3 DNA: TGTGCCAGCAGCTTAGGTGGCTATGAAGCTTTCTTT. This codes for CASSLGGYEAFF.

This clone was seen a few times. The chain's CDR3 is CASSLRDSWYQETQYF. CDR3 DNA sequence: TGTGCCAGCAGCTTGAGAGACAGTTGGTACCAAGAGACCCAGTACTTC. The chain joins TRBV5-6 to TRBJ2-5, with D perhaps matching TRBD1 (5 bases). Trimming pared 1 base from V and 0 bases from J, leaving 13 bases between. The germline V gene has CDR1 SGHDT and CDR2 YYEEEE. The CDR3 contains 16 residues.

The rearrangement uses TRBV6-5 and TRBJ2-7, with D unclear. The V end was cut by 2 bases, the J end by 2 bases, with 7 bases between. The CDR3 totals 13 residues. Germline lookup yields CDR1 MNHEY and CDR2 SVGAGI. The CDR3 DNA is TGTGCCAGCAGTTACGACCGAACCTACGAGCAGTACTTC. Translating it yields CASSYDRTYEQYF.

As concerns this clone: The sample contains more than one DNA sequence encoding this CDR3. This sequence joins TRBV6-5 and TRBJ1-2; the D gene is possibly TRBD1 (5 bases). The CDR3 is made up of 15 amino acids. V lost 0 bases and J lost 6, with 14 bases in between. CDR1 and CDR2 (germline): MNHEY, SVGAGI. CDR3 amino acids: CASSYSQTGLDGYTF. In DNA, the CDR3 is TGTGCCAGCAGTTACTCGCAGACGGGACTTGATGGCTACACCTTC.

The chain combines TRBV11-2 with TRBJ2-5, with unresolved D. The germline V and J ends were trimmed by 3 bases and 2 bases, with 10 bases remaining between them. CDR3 size: 14 residues. Germline-derived CDR1 and CDR2 are SGHAT and FQNNGV. CDR3 DNA: TGTGCCAGCAGCTTGGAACAGTGGCAAGAGACCCAGTACTTC. It codes for CASSLEQWQETQYF.